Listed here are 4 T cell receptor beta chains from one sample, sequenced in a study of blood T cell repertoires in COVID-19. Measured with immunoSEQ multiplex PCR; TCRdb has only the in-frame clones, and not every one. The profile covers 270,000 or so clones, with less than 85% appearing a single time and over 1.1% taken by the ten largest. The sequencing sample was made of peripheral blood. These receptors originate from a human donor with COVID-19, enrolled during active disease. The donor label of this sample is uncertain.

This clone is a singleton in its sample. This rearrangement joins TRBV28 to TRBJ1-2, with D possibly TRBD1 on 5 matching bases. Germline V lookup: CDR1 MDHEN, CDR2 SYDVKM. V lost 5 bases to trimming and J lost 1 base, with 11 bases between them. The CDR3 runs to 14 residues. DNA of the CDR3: TGTGCCAGCAGTCCCCCAGGGATTAACTATGGCTACACCTTC. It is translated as CASSPPGINYGYTF.

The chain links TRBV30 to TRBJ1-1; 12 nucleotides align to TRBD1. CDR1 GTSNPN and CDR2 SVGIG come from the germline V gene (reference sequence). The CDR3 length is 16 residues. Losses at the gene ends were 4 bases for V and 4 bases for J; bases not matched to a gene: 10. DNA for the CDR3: TGTGCCTGGATATCCGGGACAGGGGGCGCGGTCACTGAAGCTTTCTTT. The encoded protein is CAWISGTGGAVTEAFF.

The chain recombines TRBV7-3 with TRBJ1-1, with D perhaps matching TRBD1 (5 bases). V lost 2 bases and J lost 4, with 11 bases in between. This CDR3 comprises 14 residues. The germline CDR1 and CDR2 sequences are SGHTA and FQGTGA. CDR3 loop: CASSLSGVGTEAFF. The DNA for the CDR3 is TGTGCCAGCAGCTTATCGGGGGTTGGCACTGAAGCTTTCTTT.

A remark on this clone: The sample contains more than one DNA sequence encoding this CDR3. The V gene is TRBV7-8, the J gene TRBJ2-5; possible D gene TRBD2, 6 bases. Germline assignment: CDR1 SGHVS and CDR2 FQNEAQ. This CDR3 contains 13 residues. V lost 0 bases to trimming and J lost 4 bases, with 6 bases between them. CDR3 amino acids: CASSLAGLETQYF. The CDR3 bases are TGTGCCAGCAGCTTAGCGGGACTAGAGACCCAGTACTTC.